This TCR beta chain was sequenced during a study of CD8 T cells in ankylosing spondylitis. This clonotype was seen many times. Its specificity is unknown. The germline V gene has CDR1 SGHRS and CDR2 YFSETQ. The CDR3 has 15 residues. The V and J ends lost 4 bases and 6 bases, in that order; junction bases with no gene match: 3. Study findings and constraints: Enrichment of disease-linked clones was reportedly significant in matched ankylosing spondylitis synovial fluid.

Using its own MiXCR run on the 5' RACE reads, TCRdb lists one record per CDR3 protein. The table lists some 200,000 distinct CDR3 sequences, about 20% of them singletons, with roughly 4% in the top ten. The receptor was derived from a male donor aged 5-30 years with ankylosing spondylitis or in good health (not recorded which). Specimen: blood, either unsorted or a sorted T cell fraction (not recorded which). The chain is built from TRBV5-1 and TRBJ2-2; TRBD2 aligns across 13 bases. In nucleotides, the CDR3 is TGCGCCAGCAGCCCGGGACTAGCGGGATCCGGGGAGCTGTTTTTT. Its protein product is CASSPGLAGSGELFF. Based on the CDR3 plus reference TRBV5-1 and TRBJ2-2, the full variable domain is KAGVTQTPRYLIKTRGQQVTLSCSPISGHRSVSWYQQTPGQGLQFLFEYFSETQRNKGNFPGRFSGRQFSNSRSEMNVSTLELGDSALYLCASSPGLAGSGELFFGEGSRLTVL.